Given below is one T cell receptor (beta chain) in context. The antigen is not known. The data belong to a study of cytomegalovirus exposure and HLA in healthy donors. Study results and limitations: Later analysis showed TCR association rates varying by HLA locus, highest for DRB1 and lowest for HLA-C. Cytomegalovirus status was reportedly diagnosed by the classifier with high specificity and sensitivity.

Primers: 60 Vbeta forward and 13 Jbeta reverse. Original processing methods: A later analysis tallied 87 million or so unique TCR beta chains, some 12 million of them shared. Profiling relied on immunoSEQ multiplex PCR, and the TCRdb table lists in-frame clones only, not all of them. That table supplies the V and J calls and clone size; D and trimming were determined from the DNA. The table has 150,000 to 200,000 clones, roughly 80% seen once. Sequencing was carried out using PBMCs. The receptor was isolated from a woman aged 45-65 years in good health and CMV-seronegative.

The CDR3 nucleotides read TGTGCCAGCAGCTTAAAAGCGGGGAACACTGAAGCTTTCTTT. Protein product: CASSLKAGNTEAFF. The rearrangement uses TRBV7-3 and TRBJ1-1; D unclear. CDR3 size: 14 residues. Trimming took off 1 base at V and 1 base at J, with 7 bases between the two ends. CDR1 is SGHTA and CDR2 is FQGTGA in the germline V gene. The whole variable domain, filled in from reference TRBV7-3 and TRBJ1-1, reads GAGVSQTPSNKVTEKGKYVELRCDPISGHTALYWYRQSLGQGPEFLIYFQGTGAADDSGLPNDRFFAVRPEGSVSTLKIQRTERGDSAVYLCASSLKAGNTEAFFGQGTRLTVV.